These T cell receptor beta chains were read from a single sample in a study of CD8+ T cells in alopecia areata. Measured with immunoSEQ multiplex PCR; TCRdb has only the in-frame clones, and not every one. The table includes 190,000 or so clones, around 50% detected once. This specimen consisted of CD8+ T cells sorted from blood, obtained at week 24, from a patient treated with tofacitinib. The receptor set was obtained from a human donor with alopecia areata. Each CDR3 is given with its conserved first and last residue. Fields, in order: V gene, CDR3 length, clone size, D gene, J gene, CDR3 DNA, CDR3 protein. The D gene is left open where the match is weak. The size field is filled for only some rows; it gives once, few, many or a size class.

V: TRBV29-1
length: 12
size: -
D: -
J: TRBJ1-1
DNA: TGCAGCGTTGCAACAGGAAAATCTGAAGCTTTCTTT
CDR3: CSVATGKSEAFF

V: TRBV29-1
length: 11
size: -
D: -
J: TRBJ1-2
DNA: TGCAGCGTAGGGGGGTCCTATGGCTACACCTTC
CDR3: CSVGGSYGYTF

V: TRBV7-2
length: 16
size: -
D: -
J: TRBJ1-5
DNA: TGTGCCAGCAGCTTGGGGGGGACTCTTGGCAATCAGCCCCAGCATTTT
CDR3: CASSLGGTLGNQPQHF

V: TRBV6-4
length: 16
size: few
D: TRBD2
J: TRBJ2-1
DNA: TGTGCCAGCAGTGGAACTAGCGGGGGGGAAAACAATGAGCAGTTCTTC
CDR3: CASSGTSGGENNEQFF

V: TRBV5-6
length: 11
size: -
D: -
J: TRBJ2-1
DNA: TGTGCCAGCAGCGATAGCAATGAGCAGTTCTTC
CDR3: CASSDSNEQFF

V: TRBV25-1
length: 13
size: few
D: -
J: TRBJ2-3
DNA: TGTGCCAGCGGCGCCGCTAGCACAGATACGCAGTATTTT
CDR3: CASGAASTDTQYF

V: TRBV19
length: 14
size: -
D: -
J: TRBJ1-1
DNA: TGTGCCAGTAGTATAGGCCCGGGAAACACTGAAGCTTTCTTT
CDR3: CASSIGPGNTEAFF

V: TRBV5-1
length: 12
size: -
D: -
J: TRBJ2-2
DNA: TGCGCCAGCAGAGGGGGCACCGGGGAGCTGTTTTTT
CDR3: CASRGGTGELFF

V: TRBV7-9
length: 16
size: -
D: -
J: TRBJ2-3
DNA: TGTGCCAGCAGCAACCCCGGGGGCCAGCGACGGGATACGCAGTATTTT
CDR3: CASSNPGGQRRDTQYF

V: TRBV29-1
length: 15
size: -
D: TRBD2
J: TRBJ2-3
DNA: TGCAGCGGCCTCCTAGCGGGGCGGTCCACAGATACGCAGTATTTT
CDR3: CSGLLAGRSTDTQYF

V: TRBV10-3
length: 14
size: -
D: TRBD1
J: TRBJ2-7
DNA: TGTGCCATCGGTAGGCAGGGGGCAAAACGGGAGCAGTACTTC
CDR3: CAIGRQGAKREQYF

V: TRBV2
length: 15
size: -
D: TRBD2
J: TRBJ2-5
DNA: TGTGCCAGCAGTGAATTTACTAGCGCGTACCAGACCCAGTACTTC
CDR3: CASSEFTSAYQTQYF

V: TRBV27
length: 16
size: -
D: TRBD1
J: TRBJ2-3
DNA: TGTGCCAGCAGTTCTACAGGACAGGGGGCAGCAGATACGCAGTATTTT
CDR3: CASSSTGQGAADTQYF

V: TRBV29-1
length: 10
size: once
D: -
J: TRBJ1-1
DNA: TGCAGCGTTGGAGGAGGGGAAGCTTTCTTT
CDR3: CSVGGGEAFF

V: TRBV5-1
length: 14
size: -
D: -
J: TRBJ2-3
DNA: TGCGCCAGCAGCTTGCCAATAGGGTCAGATACGCAGTATTTT
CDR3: CASSLPIGSDTQYF

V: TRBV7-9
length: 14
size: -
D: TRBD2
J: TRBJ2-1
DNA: TGTGCCGGGTCCAGCAGGGAGGGTAACAATGAGCAGTTCTTC
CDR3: CAGSSREGNNEQFF

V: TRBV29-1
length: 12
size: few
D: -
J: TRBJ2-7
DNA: TGCAGCGTTGAGGGGCGCGGGTACGAGCAGTACTTC
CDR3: CSVEGRGYEQYF

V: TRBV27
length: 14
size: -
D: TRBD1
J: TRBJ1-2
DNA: TGTGCCAGCAGTTTATCGACAGGGACGTATGGCTACACCTTC
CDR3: CASSLSTGTYGYTF

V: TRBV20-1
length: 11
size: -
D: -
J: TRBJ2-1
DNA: TGCAGTGCTAGAGATACCAATGAGCAGTTCTTC
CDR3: CSARDTNEQFF

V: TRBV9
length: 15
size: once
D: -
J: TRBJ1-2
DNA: TGTGCCAGCAGCGGATCCAGGGGCATGGGCTATGGCTACACCTTC
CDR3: CASSGSRGMGYGYTF

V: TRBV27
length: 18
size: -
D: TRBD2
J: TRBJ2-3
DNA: TGTGCCAGCAGTGCGCCGGGACTAGCGGGGTTCTTAGCGGATACGCAGTATTTT
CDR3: CASSAPGLAGFLADTQYF

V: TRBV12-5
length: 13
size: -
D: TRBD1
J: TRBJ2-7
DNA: TGTGCTAGTGGTCGACAGGGGAGACACGAGCAGTACTTC
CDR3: CASGRQGRHEQYF

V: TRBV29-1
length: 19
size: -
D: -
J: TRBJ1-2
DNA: TGCAGCGTTGAAGATCGGATATACGGACCGAAATTAATGAACTATGGCTACACCTTC
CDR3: CSVEDRIYGPKLMNYGYTF

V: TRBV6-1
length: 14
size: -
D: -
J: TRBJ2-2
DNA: TGTGCCAGCAGTGAGGGCAGGGACACCGGGGAGCTGTTTTTT
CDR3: CASSEGRDTGELFF

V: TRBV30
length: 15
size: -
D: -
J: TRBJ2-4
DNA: TGTGCCTGGGCCGTCGACAGCCAATCCAAAAACATTCAGTACTTC
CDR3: CAWAVDSQSKNIQYF

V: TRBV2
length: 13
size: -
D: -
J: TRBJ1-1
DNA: TGTGCCAGCAGATACAGGGTTGGGACTGAAGCTTTCTTT
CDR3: CASRYRVGTEAFF

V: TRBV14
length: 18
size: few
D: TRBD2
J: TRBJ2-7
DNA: TGTGCCAGCAGCCACGGCAGCGGAGCGGGGTGGACCTCCTACGAGCAGTACTTC
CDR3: CASSHGSGAGWTSYEQYF